Shown below are 17 T cell receptor beta chains from a single sample sequenced in a study of shared clonotypes between healthy human individuals. Clones were read by immunoSEQ multiplex PCR, and TCRdb kept only the in-frame ones, dropping some. Of millions of clones listed, approximately 94% are singletons. CD45RO-negative cells were positively selected for CCR7, leaving out terminally differentiated effector memory CD45RA+ cells. Sequencing was done on a sample of naive CD8+ T cells sorted from blood. These receptors all come from a man between 18 and 29 years old in good health.

This clone has a single count. The chain couples TRBV27 to TRBJ2-7, with a possible D match to TRBD2 (7 bases). Germline V gene data show CDR1 as MNHEY and CDR2 as SMNVEV (reference sequence). The CDR3 consists of 14 residues. Trimming cost V 8 bases and J 4 bases, with 18 bases left between them. CDR3: CASGVSGTPYEQYF. CDR3 bases: TGTGCCAGCGGAGTAAGCGGGACACCTTACGAGCAGTACTTC.

A note on this clone: Other nucleotide sequences from this sample produce the same CDR3. The CDR3 sequence is CASSQETVSYEQYF. CDR3 DNA sequence: TGCGCCAGCAGCCAAGAAACCGTCTCCTACGAGCAGTACTTC. The V call is TRBV4-1, the J call TRBJ2-7, with D unclear. Per the germline V gene, CDR1 is MGHRA and CDR2 is YSYEKL. V was cut by 0 bases and J by 0 bases, with 6 bases left in between. This CDR3 has 14 amino acids.

The V and J genes are TRBV11-2 and TRBJ2-2; D gene ambiguous. The CDR3 spans 14 residues. From germline, CDR1 is SGHAT and CDR2 FQNNGV. V was shortened by 0 bases and J by 4 bases, with 6 bases between the two germline ends. The chain's CDR3 is CASSLDGITGELFF. DNA for the CDR3: TGTGCCAGCAGCTTAGATGGCATCACCGGGGAGCTGTTTTTT.

For this clone: Within the sample, other DNA sequences also encode this same CDR3. The chain joins TRBV27 to TRBJ2-7; 9 nucleotides match TRBD1. The V segment lost 2 bases and the J segment 6 bases; nucleotides outside the gene matches: 2. The CDR3 is 13 amino acids. Germline V gene sequence: CDR1 MNHEY, CDR2 SMNVEV (reference sequence). The CDR3 sequence is CASSLGTGSEQYF. The CDR3 DNA reads as TGTGCCAGCAGTTTAGGGACAGGGAGCGAGCAGTACTTC.

The rearrangement uses TRBV21-1 and TRBJ2-7; no check of the table's D call, TRBD1, against the DNA was made. TRBV21-1 is a pseudogene. This CDR3 has 15 amino acids. The CDR3 loop is CASSTRTGDPYEQYF. In DNA form, the CDR3 reads TGTGCCAGCAGCACACGTACAGGGGATCCCTACGAGCAGTACTTC.

The chain joins TRBV23-1 to TRBJ2-1, with a tentative D call TRBD1 (6 bases). TRBV23-1 falls under the ORF class, with uncertain function. CDR3 length equals 15 residues. Deletions cut 8 bases from V and 2 bases from J, with 16 bases between. CDR3 nucleotides: TGCGCCAGCCCCGGGGCAGGGGAAACCTACAATGAGCAGTTCTTC. Translated: CASPGAGETYNEQFF.

The chain joins TRBV4-2 to TRBJ2-5, with D perhaps matching TRBD1 or TRBD2 (6 bases each). Germline CDR1 and CDR2: LGHNA and YNFKEQ. Deletions cut 0 bases from V and 6 bases from J, with 17 bases between. The CDR3 length is 16 residues. This chain's CDR3 is CASSQDYRGAEKTQYF. The CDR3 DNA follows: TGTGCCAGCAGCCAAGACTATAGGGGGGCTGAGAAGACCCAGTACTTC.

The chain carries TRBV7-2 and TRBJ2-2; D is possibly TRBD2 (5 bases). In germline, CDR1 is SGHTA, CDR2 FQGNSA. This CDR3 is 16 amino acids long. V shed 4 bases and J shed 2 bases, with 14 bases lying between them. This CDR3 reads CASSSGLTINTGELFF. The CDR3 nucleotides read TGTGCCAGCAGCTCCGGACTGACGATTAACACCGGGGAGCTGTTTTTT. Full variable domain (rest looked up from reference TRBV7-2 and TRBJ2-2): GAGVSQSPSNKVTEKGKDVELRCDPISGHTALYWYRQSLGQGLEFLIYFQGNSAPDKSGLPSDRFSAERTGGSVSTLTIQRTQQEDSAVYLCASSSGLTINTGELFFGEGSRLTVL.

Details on this clone: One end of the junction fails to match germline, which may point to a read error. The V call is TRBV4-1, the J call TRBJ2-1; a possible D gene is TRBD2 (6 bases). The CDR3 loop spans 16 amino acids. In germline, CDR1 is MGHRA, CDR2 YSYEKL. The CDR3 region is CASNQPGTSLYNEQFF. For the CDR3, the DNA is TGCGCCAGCAACCAACCCGGGACTTCCCTCTACAATGAGCAGTTCTTC.

The chain carries TRBV2 and TRBJ2-1, with D perhaps matching TRBD2 (7 bases). This CDR3 spans 15 amino acids. CDR1 and CDR2 (germline): SNHLY, FYNNEI. Between the trimmed V and J ends, which lost 2 bases and 4 bases, there was a span of 12 bases. CDR3 residues: CASSERGGWYNEQFF. Here the CDR3 DNA reads TGTGCCAGCAGTGAAAGGGGGGGCTGGTACAATGAGCAGTTCTTC.

This clone was seen just once. This sample also contains other DNA sequences that code for the same CDR3. CDR3 protein: CAWSVGTDTDTQYF. The CDR3 region has the DNA TGTGCCTGGAGTGTTGGCACAGACACAGATACGCAGTATTTT. V and J are TRBV30 and TRBJ2-3; D unresolved. CDR3 size: 14 residues. In germline, CDR1 is GTSNPN, CDR2 SVGIG (reference sequence). V dropped 0 bases and J dropped 2 bases, with 9 bases sitting between them.

The chain couples TRBV2 to TRBJ1-5; D is possibly TRBD1 (5 bases). The CDR3 is 16 residues long. The V gene lost 3 bases and the J gene lost 1 base, with 13 bases spanning the gap. Germline loops: CDR1 SNHLY, CDR2 FYNNEI. CDR3 amino acids: CASSEFTGVSNQPQHF. The CDR3 nucleotides read TGTGCCAGCAGTGAGTTTACAGGAGTAAGCAATCAGCCCCAGCATTTT.

This clone appeared a single time. This chain uses TRBV5-6 with TRBJ2-2; tentatively, D is TRBD2 (5 bases). This CDR3 contains 14 residues. Germline CDR1 and CDR2: SGHDT and YYEEEE. V lost 1 base to trimming and J lost 4 bases, with 8 bases between them. The CDR3 DNA is TGTGCCAGCAGCTTGATAGGGAGCACCGGGGAGCTGTTTTTT. The encoded protein is CASSLIGSTGELFF.

V is TRBV5-1 and J is TRBJ2-7; D possibly corresponds to TRBD2 (5 bases). Germline loops: CDR1 SGHRS, CDR2 YFSETQ. V lost 2 bases and J 1 base, leaving 7 bases between the germline ends. This CDR3 is built from 13 residues. CDR3 coding DNA: TGCGCCAGCAGCTTCGGGGAATCCTACGAGCAGTACTTC. Its translation is CASSFGESYEQYF.

This clone came up once. V is TRBV5-4 and J is TRBJ2-7; TRBD2 might be the D (6 bases). The V gene's germline CDR1 is SGHNT and CDR2 YYREEE (reference sequence). The CDR3 sequence is 15 residues long. Trimming stripped 0 bases from V and 0 bases from J, with 10 bases between. The CDR3 DNA sequence: TGTGCCAGCAGCTTGGATCTCGGGAGCTCCTACGAGCAGTACTTC. This translates into CASSLDLGSSYEQYF.

V gene TRBV6-5 combines with J gene TRBJ2-3; tentatively, D is TRBD1 or TRBD2 (6 bases each). Germline CDR1 reads MNHEY; CDR2 reads SVGAGI. This CDR3 is 13 amino acids long. V was trimmed by 6 bases and J by 9 bases, leaving 16 bases between them. For the CDR3, the DNA is TGTGCCAGCAGGCCCGGAGGGGGAAGAACGCAGTATTTT. It codes for CASRPGGGRTQYF.

The V gene is TRBV7-4, the J gene TRBJ1-3, with D maybe TRBD1 (6 bases). This CDR3 is built from 16 residues. Germline lookup yields CDR1 SGHVT and CDR2 SQSDAQ. Trimming left V 2 bases short and J 4 bases short, with 15 bases between. As DNA, the CDR3 is TGTGCCAGCAGCTTATCACACAGGGCCCCCGGAAACACCATATATTTT. Its protein is CASSLSHRAPGNTIYF.